This TCR beta chain comes out of a study of shared clonotypes between healthy human individuals (TCRdb year 2020). Context from the whole study: A few men and a couple of women, aged 18 to 49 years, made up the cohort. To increase sequencing depth and limit assay-specific biases, different laboratories used diverse techniques to prepare libraries and sequence TCR repertoires. Per donor, three plates each were used for CD4 naive and CD4 memory, two for CD8 naive, and one for CD8 memory. Blood TCR repertoires of four to six healthy adults were deeply sequenced to estimate repertoire size and the extent of clonotype sharing between individuals. Between about 0.8 and 9.5 billion PBMCs per donor were obtained by leukapheresis. On the study overall, not on this receptor specifically: The small number of donors limited the genetic and exposure-history diversity represented. Sampling was limited to blood, and TCR repertoires in tissue likely differ from TCR repertoires in blood. Compared with non-shared clonotypes, the clonotypes found in all four sorted-subset donors had higher generation probabilities. Naive subsets generally had larger estimated clonotype richness than memory subsets. Even with the large sequencing depth, rarefaction of the sorted-subset datasets indicated that sequencing was incomplete. Pairwise subsampling indicated that sequencing depth was expected to affect the degree of clonotype sharing among donors. Across a handful of donors, roughly 5% of naive CD4, around 3.5% of naive CD8, approximately 2.5% of memory CD4, and 0.4% to 0.45% of memory CD8 clonotypes were shared.

Using the deep immunoSEQ assay, TCR CDR3 regions were amplified from genomic DNA by multiplex PCR. For each cell subset, the extracted genomic DNA was distributed evenly across all wells of several immunoSEQ 96-well plates, and each plate served as one replicate. Each replicate PCR for sorted subsets received approximately 200 ng genomic DNA, equal to 28,000 or so T cell genomes. Purified libraries were measured with a Qubit 3.0 fluorometer, size-checked on a Bioanalyzer 2100, and measured again with the KAPA Library Quantification kit. A separate single-read 150-cycle Illumina NextSeq 550 flow cell was used to sequence each immunoSEQ 96-well plate. The paper's processing steps were these. Because only junctional sequences without quality scores were contained in the immunoSEQ output, filtering matching that applied to full-length reads could not be performed. To assign V/J genes and CDR3, sequences were annotated using PyIR, a Python wrapper for IgBLAST v1.9, with IMGT germline references. Any read was removed if the V/J assignment was weak (E-value above 1e-6), the CDR3 was missing, or the read contained stop codons, out-of-frame junctions, or ambiguous translated residues. A V3J clonotype was defined by an identical inferred V gene, J gene, and CDR3 amino acid sequence. To compute the percentage overlap between repertoires, the number of shared unique clonotypes was divided by the size of the smaller repertoire. RTK rarefaction, the Chao1 estimator, and Recon v2.1 estimates of unobserved clonotypes were used to assess repertoire richness. Generation probabilities were computed with OLGA for all TCRbeta clonotypes obtained by the gDNA method from several donors. Entries here come from immuneACCESS through TCRdb and include only in-frame sequences with V and J called. Some clones fail to appear in such tables; in the studies checked, an unresolved V gene covers under half of the shortfall, and the cause of the remainder is unknown. D and trimming were read from the DNA, whereas the V and J calls and clone size are those reported in that table. The sample records 560,000 or so clones, around 96% of which are singletons. Of the sample, more than 0.085% is held by the ten largest clones.

Comments on this clone: Its antigen remains unidentified. Base qualities were left out, and no much larger clone turns up one base away.

Reading the germline V gene gives CDR1 SGHDT and CDR2 YYEEEE. Including cysteine and phenylalanine, the CDR3 has 15 amino acids. The only DNA kept is the CDR3, 45 bases in frame from the first base. The V end gives up 4 bases and the J end 6 bases, leaving 10 bases in the junction not matched to a gene. For the CD8 naive samples, CD45RO-negative cells were positively selected for CCR7, yielding a CD45RA+CCR7+ population from which TemRA cells were excluded. Donors were healthy HIV-negative adults with no recently reported acute infections or vaccinations. Every donor was a Caucasian adult living in Nashville, Tennessee, USA. Blood was collected by leukapheresis, and PBMCs were isolated by Ficoll-Histopaque density gradient centrifugation and then cryopreserved in liquid nitrogen vapor phase. Analytical flow cytometry was used to check the purity and quantity of every magnetically sorted T cell population. Genomic DNA was isolated from each sorted fraction and quantified by UV absorbance on a Nanodrop 2000c.

The chain is assembled from TRBV5-6 and TRBJ2-5; TRBD2 agrees with 9 junctional bases. This clonotype was obtained from a woman between 25 and 40 years old in good health. The sample was naive CD8+ T cells sorted from blood. What this sample's cell subset or site label stands for: CD45RA+CCR7+. The CDR3 corresponds to CASSPEALAGKTQYF. The nucleotide sequence is TGTGCCAGCAGCCCGGAAGCCCTAGCGGGAAAGACCCAGTACTTC.